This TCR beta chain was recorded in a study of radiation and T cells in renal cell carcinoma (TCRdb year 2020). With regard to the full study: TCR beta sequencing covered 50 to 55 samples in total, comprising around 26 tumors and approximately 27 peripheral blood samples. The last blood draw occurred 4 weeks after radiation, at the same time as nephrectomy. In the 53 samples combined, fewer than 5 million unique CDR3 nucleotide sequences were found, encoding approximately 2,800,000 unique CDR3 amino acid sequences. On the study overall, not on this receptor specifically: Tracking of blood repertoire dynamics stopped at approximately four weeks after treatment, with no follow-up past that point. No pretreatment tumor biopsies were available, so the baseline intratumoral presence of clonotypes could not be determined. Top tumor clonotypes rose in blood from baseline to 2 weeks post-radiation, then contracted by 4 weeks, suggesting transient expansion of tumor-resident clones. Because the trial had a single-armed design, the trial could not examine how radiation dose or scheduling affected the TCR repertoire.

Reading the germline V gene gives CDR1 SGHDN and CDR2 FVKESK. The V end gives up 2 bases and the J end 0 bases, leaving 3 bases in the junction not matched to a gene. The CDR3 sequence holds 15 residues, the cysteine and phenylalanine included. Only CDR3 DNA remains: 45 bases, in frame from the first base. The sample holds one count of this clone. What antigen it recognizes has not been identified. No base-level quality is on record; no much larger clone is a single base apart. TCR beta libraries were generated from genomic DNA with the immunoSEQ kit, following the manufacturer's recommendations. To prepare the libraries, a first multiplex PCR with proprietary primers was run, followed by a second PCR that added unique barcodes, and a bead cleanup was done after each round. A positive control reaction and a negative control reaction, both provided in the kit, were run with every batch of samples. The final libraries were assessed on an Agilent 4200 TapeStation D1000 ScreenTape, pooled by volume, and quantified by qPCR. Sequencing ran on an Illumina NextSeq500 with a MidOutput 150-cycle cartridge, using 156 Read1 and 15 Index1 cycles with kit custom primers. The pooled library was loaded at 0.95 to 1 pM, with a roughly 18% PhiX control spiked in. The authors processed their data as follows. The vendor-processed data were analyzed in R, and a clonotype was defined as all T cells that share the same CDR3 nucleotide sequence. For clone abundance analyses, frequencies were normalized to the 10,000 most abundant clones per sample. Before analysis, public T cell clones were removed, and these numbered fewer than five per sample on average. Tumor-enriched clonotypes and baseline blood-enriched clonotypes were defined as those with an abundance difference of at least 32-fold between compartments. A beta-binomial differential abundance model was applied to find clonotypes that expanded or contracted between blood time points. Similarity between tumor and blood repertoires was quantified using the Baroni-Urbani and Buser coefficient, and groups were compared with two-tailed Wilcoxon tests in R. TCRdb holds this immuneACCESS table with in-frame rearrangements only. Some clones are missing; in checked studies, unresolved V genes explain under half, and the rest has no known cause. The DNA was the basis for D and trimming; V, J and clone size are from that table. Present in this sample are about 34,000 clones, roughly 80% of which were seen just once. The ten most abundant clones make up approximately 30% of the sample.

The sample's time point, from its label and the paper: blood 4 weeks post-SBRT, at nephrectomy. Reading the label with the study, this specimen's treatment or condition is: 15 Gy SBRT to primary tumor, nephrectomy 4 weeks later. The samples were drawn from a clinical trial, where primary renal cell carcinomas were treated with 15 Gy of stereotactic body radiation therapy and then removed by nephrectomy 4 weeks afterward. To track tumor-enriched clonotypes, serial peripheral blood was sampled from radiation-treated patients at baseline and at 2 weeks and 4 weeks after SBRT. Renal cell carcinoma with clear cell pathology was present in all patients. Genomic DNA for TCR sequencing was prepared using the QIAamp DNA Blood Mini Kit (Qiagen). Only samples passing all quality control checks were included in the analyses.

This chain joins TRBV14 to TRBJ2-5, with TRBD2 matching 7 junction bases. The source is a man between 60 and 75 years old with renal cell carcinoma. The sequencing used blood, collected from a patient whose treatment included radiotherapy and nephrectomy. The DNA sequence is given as TGTGCCAGCAGCCAACCTAGCGGTTACCAAGAGACCCAGTACTTC. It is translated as CASSQPSGYQETQYF. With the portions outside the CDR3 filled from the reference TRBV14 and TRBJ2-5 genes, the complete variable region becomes EAGVTQFPSHSVIEKGQTVTLRCDPISGHDNLYWYRRVMGKEIKFLLHFVKESKQDESGMPNNRFLAERTGGTYSTLKVQPAELEDSGVYFCASSQPSGYQETQYFGPGTRLLVL.